This T cell receptor (beta chain) was observed in a study of shared clonotypes between healthy human individuals. Unsorted samples drew genomic DNA from tens of millions of PBMCs. The count of this clone is one. Once extracted for a subset, genomic DNA was divided evenly among several immunoSEQ plates. It was on ten immunoSEQ deep assay plates that unsorted PBMC DNA was sequenced. Methods used by the authors: Filtering of immunoSEQ junctional sequences could not match full-length read filtering. The protocol was immunoSEQ multiplex PCR, while the TCRdb copy is restricted to in-frame clones and leaves out a portion. Clone size and the V and J calls come from that table; the DNA yielded D and trimming. The repertoire holds fewer than 500,000 clones, about 80% seen once, with 12% in the top ten. The ends were cut back, 1 base at V and 6 bases at J, with 14 bases in the middle. In germline, CDR1 is SGHNT, CDR2 YYREEE (reference sequence). This CDR3 is built from 15 residues.

Material for sequencing was PBMCs. The clonotype originates from a woman aged 35 to 49 in good health. Some clones in this sample may be carry-over from other donors' samples. This chain joins TRBV5-4 and TRBJ2-1, with D tentatively TRBD2 (5 bases). CDR3 sequence: CASSLRAGGINEQFF. CDR3 DNA sequence: TGTGCCAGCAGCTTGAGGGCAGGAGGAATCAATGAGCAGTTCTTC.